Listed below are T cell receptor beta chains from one sample, sequenced in a study of T cell responses to AZD1222 COVID-19 vaccine. TCRdb keeps only in-frame clones here, not all; method: immunoSEQ multiplex PCR. The sample records 30,000 to 35,000 clones, around 89% being singletons. Here the sequenced sample was peripheral blood, taken 28 days after the second AZD1222 dose. The receptors come from an adult who received the AZD1222 COVID-19 vaccine. CDR3s include the opening cysteine and the closing phenylalanine or tryptophan. A row's size may be missing; if present it is once, few, many or a size class.

abundance: .; v_gene: TRBV14; CDR3aa: CASSHANRNTEAFF
abundance: .; v_gene: TRBV12-3/TRBV12-4; CDR3aa: CATRWGTTEAFF
abundance: .; v_gene: TRBV6-5; CDR3aa: CASTYPGENTEAFF
abundance: .; v_gene: TRBV9; CDR3aa: CASSSGTSSYEQYF
abundance: .; v_gene: TRBV6-5; CDR3aa: CAVRRELGTEAFF
abundance: .; v_gene: TRBV6-2/TRBV6-3; CDR3aa: CASSYLQGSTEAFF
abundance: .; v_gene: TRBV10-3; CDR3aa: CAIGGDGEKLFF
abundance: once; v_gene: TRBV5-1; CDR3aa: CASSPRTSGGDEQFF
abundance: once; v_gene: TRBV19; CDR3aa: CASSLDRVFSNYGYTF
abundance: .; v_gene: TRBV5-1; CDR3aa: CASSSASGGAGTQYF
abundance: .; v_gene: TRBV5-4; CDR3aa: CASSLRQNTEAFF
abundance: .; v_gene: TRBV27; CDR3aa: CASSAQVGSPLHF
abundance: .; v_gene: TRBV7-7; CDR3aa: CASSHGTANTEAFF
abundance: once; v_gene: TRBV7-9; CDR3aa: CASSSDRGFQPQHF
abundance: .; v_gene: TRBV4-3; CDR3aa: CASSQEGAPRSPLHF
abundance: .; v_gene: TRBV7-2; CDR3aa: CASSFGGTRSVVTEAFF
abundance: .; v_gene: TRBV6-5; CDR3aa: CASSRTGFDEKLFF
abundance: .; v_gene: TRBV7-9; CDR3aa: CASSPRGGNSPLHF
abundance: once; v_gene: TRBV7-2; CDR3aa: CASSPRGGSTDTQYF
abundance: .; v_gene: TRBV7-9; CDR3aa: CASSEGRLYGYTF
abundance: .; v_gene: TRBV7-9; CDR3aa: CASSFEGISPLHF
abundance: .; v_gene: TRBV7-8; CDR3aa: CASSFGPRVEQYF
abundance: .; v_gene: TRBV12-3/TRBV12-4; CDR3aa: CASSLKYEQYF
abundance: .; v_gene: TRBV29-1; CDR3aa: CSVRFASNTGELFF
abundance: .; v_gene: TRBV3-1/TRBV3-2; CDR3aa: CASSRQGPYEQYF
abundance: .; v_gene: TRBV28; CDR3aa: CASSAVLGRADTQYF
abundance: .; v_gene: TRBV28; CDR3aa: CASSLVQGLETQYF
abundance: .; v_gene: TRBV5-1; CDR3aa: CASSLATGNGAWDYGYTF
abundance: .; v_gene: TRBV5-5; CDR3aa: CASSLRWTNEKLFF
abundance: .; v_gene: TRBV5-4; CDR3aa: CASSSRTEVGYGYTF
abundance: .; v_gene: TRBV27; CDR3aa: CASSSWTSGPDTQYF
abundance: .; v_gene: TRBV6-5; CDR3aa: CASTLAGETQYF
abundance: once; v_gene: TRBV27; CDR3aa: CASSSPGHNQPQHF
abundance: once; v_gene: TRBV2; CDR3aa: CASTKTTLIPEAFF
abundance: .; v_gene: TRBV18; CDR3aa: CASSNLADTDTQYF
abundance: .; v_gene: TRBV9; CDR3aa: CASSVDSGYGYTF
abundance: .; v_gene: TRBV18; CDR3aa: CASSPVTVEETQYF
abundance: .; v_gene: TRBV7-3; CDR3aa: CASSLTLWETQYF
abundance: .; v_gene: TRBV9; CDR3aa: CASSVGGVSYEQYF
abundance: .; v_gene: TRBV6-5; CDR3aa: CASSYRGWRTNEKLFF
abundance: .; v_gene: TRBV18; CDR3aa: CASLPLWAHSGNTIYF
abundance: .; v_gene: TRBV7-3; CDR3aa: CASSLNGPGNGNTIYF
abundance: .; v_gene: TRBV3-1/TRBV3-2; CDR3aa: CASSQASYYPEAFF
abundance: .; v_gene: TRBV20-1; CDR3aa: CSPGGRYEQYF
abundance: .; v_gene: TRBV19; CDR3aa: CATQMGLISNQPQHF
abundance: few; v_gene: TRBV11-1; CDR3aa: CASSLGRGYGYTF
abundance: .; v_gene: TRBV10-3; CDR3aa: CAISERQLNTEAFF
abundance: .; v_gene: TRBV3-1/TRBV3-2; CDR3aa: CATQDRGLTEAFF
abundance: .; v_gene: TRBV5-4; CDR3aa: CASSLRMGQGMETQYF